Following are 17 T cell receptor beta chains from one sample sequenced in a study of OX40 agonist ivuxolimab in advanced cancers. TCRdb's table, derived via immunoSEQ multiplex PCR, lists solely in-frame clones and lacks some. This table has tens of thousands of clones, 80% to 90% appearing once. This sample comprised CD4+ or CD8+ T cells sorted from blood, obtained in a trial of the OX40 agonist ivuxolimab. These receptors came from an adult with an advanced solid tumor such as melanoma, head and neck, liver or kidney cancer.

The V gene is TRBV5-4, the J gene TRBJ2-3; 10 bases line up with TRBD2. After removal of 4 bases from V and 1 base from J, the junction contained 0 bases not matched to a gene. CDR1 and CDR2 (germline): SGHNT, YYREEE (reference sequence). The CDR3 spans 14 residues. CDR3 sequence reads: CASSSGRGTDTQYF. The CDR3 nucleotides are TGTGCCAGCAGCAGCGGGAGGGGCACAGATACGCAGTATTTT.

For the CDR3, the DNA is TGCGCCAGCAGCTTGGCCAGTACTAGCGGCCCGAACGAGCAGTACTTC. Protein sequence: CASSLASTSGPNEQYF. This chain uses TRBV5-1 with TRBJ2-7; TRBD2 agrees at 8 bases. The CDR3 consists of 16 residues. Germline V gene lookup returns CDR1 SGHRS and CDR2 YFSETQ. Losses at the gene ends were 0 bases for V and 5 bases for J; bases not matched to a gene: 10. The full variable domain, completed using reference TRBV5-1 and TRBJ2-7, is KAGVTQTPRYLIKTRGQQVTLSCSPISGHRSVSWYQQTPGQGLQFLFEYFSETQRNKGNFPGRFSGRQFSNSRSEMNVSTLELGDSALYLCASSLASTSGPNEQYFGPGTRLTVT.

The gene calls are TRBV18 and TRBJ2-7; 9 nucleotides line up with TRBD2. The length of the CDR3 is 16 residues. Per the germline V gene, CDR1 is KGHSH and CDR2 is LQKENI. V shed 0 bases and J 6 bases; nucleotides not matched to a gene: 9. CDR3 coding DNA: TGTGCCAGCTCACCACCGAATTTAGCGGGAGCGTCCGAGCAGTACTTC. Translation gives CASSPPNLAGASEQYF.

The V and J genes are TRBV7-3 and TRBJ1-2, with 7 bases identical to TRBD1. The CDR3 has 12 residues. Germline values: CDR1 SGHTA, CDR2 FQGTGA. The junction had 1 base not matched to a gene; V was cut back by 5 bases and J by 4 bases. The CDR3 loop is CASSDRAYGYTF. CDR3 DNA sequence: TGTGCCAGCAGCGACAGGGCCTATGGCTACACCTTC.

The chain couples TRBV6-6 to TRBJ1-2; D is possibly TRBD1 (5 bases). In germline, CDR1 is MNHNY, CDR2 SVGAGI (reference sequence). The V gene lost 8 bases and the J gene lost 8 bases, with 15 bases spanning the gap. This CDR3 spans 12 amino acids. The CDR3 loop reads CASGGRGKGYTF. The CDR3 DNA reads as TGTGCCAGCGGGGGTCGGGGGAAAGGCTACACCTTC.

This chain connects TRBV15 to TRBJ1-5; D unresolved. CDR1 and CDR2 (germline): LNHNV, YYDKDF (reference sequence). V was pared by 1 base and J by 3 bases, with 10 bases between. The CDR3 is 15 amino acids. The DNA for the CDR3 is TGTGCCACCAGCAGAGGTTTCGGGGACAATCAGCCCCAGCATTTT. This translates into CATSRGFGDNQPQHF.

V is TRBV12-5 and J is TRBJ1-1, with unresolved D. The CDR3 totals 14 residues. Germline V CDR1 and CDR2: LGHNT, FRNRAP. Trimming took off 3 bases at V and 4 bases at J, with 12 bases between the two ends. The CDR3 sequence: CASGFGPPVTEAFF. CDR3 bases: TGTGCTAGTGGTTTCGGACCCCCGGTCACTGAAGCTTTCTTT. Full variable domain (outside the CDR3, taken from reference TRBV12-5 and TRBJ1-1): DARVTQTPRHKVTEMGQEVTMRCQPILGHNTVFWYRQTMMQGLELLAYFRNRAPLDDSGMPKDRFSAEMPDATLATLKIQPSEPRDSAVYFCASGFGPPVTEAFFGQGTRLTVV.

This rearrangement joins TRBV9 to TRBJ1-5, with a tentative D call TRBD1 (5 bases). Trimming left V 4 bases short and J 3 bases short, with 8 bases between. The CDR3 length is 13 residues. Germline loops: CDR1 SGDLS, CDR2 YYNGEE. CDR3 sequence reads: CASSRGINQPQHF. The CDR3 DNA sequence: TGTGCCAGCAGCCGGGGGATCAATCAGCCCCAGCATTTT.

This chain joins TRBV25-1 and TRBJ2-5, with D possibly called TRBD1 or TRBD2 (5 bases each). The germline gives CDR1 MGHDK, CDR2 SYGVNS. The CDR3 has 13 amino acids. Trimming took off 5 bases at V and 6 bases at J, with 13 bases between the two ends. The CDR3 is CASSMGDGKTQYF. In nucleotides, the CDR3 is TGTGCCAGCAGTATGGGGGACGGGAAGACCCAGTACTTC.

The rearrangement links TRBV7-3 to TRBJ2-2; 14 nucleotides align to TRBD2. The CDR3 is 18 residues long. Germline assignment: CDR1 SGHTA and CDR2 FQGTGA. V gave up 0 bases and J gave up 6 bases; unmatched junction bases: 6. Written as DNA, the CDR3 is TGTGCCAGCAGCTTAACGGGACTAGCGGGAGTTAACGCCGGGGAGCTGTTTTTT. This gives the protein CASSLTGLAGVNAGELFF.

The V gene is TRBV7-9, the J gene TRBJ2-3; D unclear. This CDR3 is built from 11 residues. The germline V gene has CDR1 SEHNR and CDR2 FQNEAQ (reference sequence). V was trimmed by 3 bases and J by 5 bases, leaving 3 bases between them. CDR3 loop: CASSFGDTQYF. CDR3 DNA: TGTGCCAGCAGCTTCGGAGATACGCAGTATTTT.

This clone was found a few times. The genes are TRBV5-5 and TRBJ1-1; no clear D. Per the germline V gene, CDR1 is SGHKS and CDR2 is YYEKEE (reference sequence). The CDR3 is 15 amino acids. V was cut by 0 bases and J by 4 bases, with 13 bases left in between. CDR3 region: CASSLGVGYGTEAFF. The CDR3 coding sequence is TGTGCCAGCAGCTTGGGGGTCGGGTACGGCACTGAAGCTTTCTTT.

The chain links TRBV5-4 to TRBJ1-2; D is unclear. Per the germline V gene, CDR1 is SGHNT and CDR2 is YYREEE (reference sequence). The CDR3 extends over 14 amino acids. V was pared by 0 bases and J by 3 bases, with 9 bases between. CDR3 residues: CASSLGGWYYGYTF. CDR3 nucleotides: TGTGCCAGCAGCTTGGGTGGGTGGTACTATGGCTACACCTTC.

The J gene is TRBJ2-1, the V gene TRBV5-4; 7 nucleotides align to TRBD2. The junction had 3 bases not matched to a gene; V was cut back by 2 bases and J by 4 bases. The CDR3 contains 14 residues. Germline values: CDR1 SGHNT, CDR2 YYREEE (reference sequence). The CDR3 spells CASSFPGGYNEQFF. In DNA, the CDR3 is TGTGCCAGCAGCTTTCCGGGGGGTTACAATGAGCAGTTCTTC.

This chain joins TRBV10-2 and TRBJ1-5; 8 nucleotides match TRBD1. CDR1 is WSHSY and CDR2 is SAAADI in the germline V gene. Trimming cost V 4 bases and J 7 bases; bases outside gene matches: 6. The CDR3 runs 14 residues. The CDR3 DNA sequence: TGCGCCAGCAGTGTTTTACAGGGGGAACAGCCCCAGCATTTT. Protein product: CASSVLQGEQPQHF.

This chain uses TRBV9 with TRBJ2-2, with D maybe TRBD2 (6 bases). Germline loops: CDR1 SGDLS, CDR2 YYNGEE. V was cut by 0 bases and J by 6 bases, with 15 bases left in between. This CDR3 is 16 amino acids long. The CDR3 nucleotides read TGTGCCAGCAGCGTAGGGCTAGCGCTAGGGGCCGGGGAGCTGTTTTTT. Translated, it gives CASSVGLALGAGELFF.

This sequence joins TRBV9 and TRBJ2-1, with a weak D call TRBD2 (5 bases). The CDR3 totals 13 residues. Trimming stripped 3 bases from V and 3 bases from J, with 7 bases between. CDR1 and CDR2 (germline): SGDLS, YYNGEE. The CDR3, as DNA: TGTGCCAGCAGCGACGGGAACTACAATGAGCAGTTCTTC. It yields the protein CASSDGNYNEQFF.